The source of this T cell receptor beta chain is a study of shared clonotypes between healthy human individuals. General study findings and limits: A reduction in generation probabilities was seen for non-shared clonotypes relative to those shared by all four donors. Only blood samples were collected, and tissue repertoires likely differ.

Each sample came from a Caucasian adult donor living in Nashville, Tennessee. This CDR3 comprises 15 residues. Per germline, CDR1 SGDLS and CDR2 YYNGEE. Trimming cost V 3 bases and J 3 bases; bases outside gene matches: 6. The deep-level immunoSEQ assay was used. The repertoire was sequenced with immunoSEQ multiplex PCR; TCRdb's copy has only in-frame clones and lacks some. This sample has under 1,100,000 clones, with around four fifths found just once. With regard to this clone: No antigen is known for it.

The sample taken for sequencing was memory CD4+ T cells sorted from blood. Subset: CD45RA-negative fraction. This chain joins TRBV9 and TRBJ2-3; 8 bases map to TRBD2. The clonotype originates from a man between 18 and 35 years old in good health. The CDR3 here is CASSGAGVRTDTQYF. The DNA of the CDR3 is TGTGCCAGCAGCGGAGCGGGAGTCCGGACAGATACGCAGTATTTT. The complete variable domain, with remaining parts taken from reference TRBV9 and TRBJ2-3, reads DSGVTQTPKHLITATGQRVTLRCSPRSGDLSVYWYQQSLDQGLQFLIQYYNGEERAKGNILERFSAQQFPDLHSELNLSSLELGDSALYFCASSGAGVRTDTQYFGPGTRLTVL.